This T cell receptor (beta chain) came from a study of T cell responses to AZD1222 COVID-19 vaccine. General study results and limits: The peak T cell response came first, and repertoires were sampled only after it.

Concerning this clone itself: Its target is not known.

Sequencing used immunoSEQ multiplex PCR; TCRdb keeps in-frame clones, though not all of them. The table records roughly 150,000 clones, around nine tenths of them present only once. The specimen comprised peripheral blood, sampled on day 0 of AZD1222 vaccination. The TCR was taken from an adult in good health.

The CDR3: CASSLLSEFEPQHF. The CDR3 nucleotides are TGTGCCAGCAGTCTCCTTTCGGAGTTCGAACCCCAGCATTTT. The chain combines TRBV6-2 or TRBV6-3 with TRBJ1-5; D gene uncertain. Trimming stripped 5 bases from V and 10 bases from J, with 18 bases between. CDR3 size: 14 residues. CDR1 is MNHEY, CDR2 SVGEGT, per germline.